The rows below give T cell receptor beta chains drawn from one sample of a study of blood T cell repertoires in COVID-19. TCRdb's copy holds only in-frame clones and misses some; the assay was immunoSEQ multiplex PCR. The sample consists of approximately 140,000 clones, 70% to 90% of them appearing once. Sample: PBMCs or T cells enriched from blood (not recorded which). These TCRs come from a woman in her 30s with acute COVID-19. CDR3s include the opening cysteine and the closing phenylalanine or tryptophan. The D gene is left open where the match is weak. Expanded clones get a size class; other rows say once, few or many, or leave the size out.

>TRBV7-7|TRBJ2-5|15|-|TRBD2
CASSSLGTREETQYF
TGTGCTAGCAGCTCACTCGGGACTAGGGAAGAGACCCAGTACTTC
>TRBV9|TRBJ1-1|16|-|-
CASSAAGTLKLSEAFF
TGTGCCAGCAGCGCCGCCGGGACTCTAAAATTGTCTGAAGCTTTCTTT
>TRBV9|TRBJ2-2|15|-|-
CASSAGGLTPGELFF
TGTGCCAGCAGCGCCGGGGGGCTGACTCCCGGGGAGCTGTTTTTT
>TRBV25-1|TRBJ1-3|18|-|-
CASSEFEAFRGSGNTIYF
TGTGCCAGCAGTGAATTTGAGGCGTTTCGGGGTTCTGGAAACACCATATATTTT
>TRBV11-1|TRBJ2-1|15|-|TRBD2
CASSLSSGSSGEQFF
TGTGCCAGCAGCTTGTCTAGCGGGAGTTCAGGTGAGCAGTTCTTC
>TRBV3-1/TRBV3-2|TRBJ1-4|16|-|-
CASSQDPQGEREKLFF
TGTGCCAGCAGCCAAGATCCCCAGGGTGAGCGTGAAAAACTGTTTTTT
>TRBV29-1|TRBJ2-5|14|-|-
CSVEGTVTLGTQYF
TGCAGCGTTGAAGGGACAGTTACTCTAGGGACCCAGTACTTC
>TRBV30|TRBJ1-6|14|-|TRBD1
CAWSGTGGFSPLHF
TGTGCCTGGTCCGGGACAGGGGGCTTTTCACCCCTCCACTTT
>TRBV2|TRBJ1-3|14|-|-
CASNTGSSGNTIYF
TGTGCCAGCAACACAGGTAGCTCTGGAAACACCATATATTTT
>TRBV28|TRBJ1-2|16|-|TRBD1
CASRRTGETSNYGYTF
TGTGCCAGCAGAAGGACAGGGGAAACCTCTAACTATGGCTACACCTTC
>TRBV5-1|TRBJ2-7|14|-|TRBD1
CASSLTGGPYEQYF
TGCGCCAGCAGTTTGACAGGGGGCCCATACGAGCAGTACTTC
>TRBV2|TRBJ2-1|16|-|TRBD2
CASSTSEREWGDEQFF
TGTGCCAGCAGCACATCCGAGCGGGAGTGGGGCGATGAGCAGTTCTTC
>TRBV2|TRBJ2-5|14|-|TRBD1
CASRITGGEETQYF
TGTGCCAGCCGAATAACAGGGGGCGAGGAGACCCAGTACTTC
>TRBV28|TRBJ2-1|17|-|TRBD2
CASSLWDLGAGVGEQFF
TGTGCCAGCAGTTTATGGGATTTAGGAGCGGGAGTTGGGGAGCAGTTCTTC
>TRBV5-1|TRBJ2-3|20|few|-
CASSPRRGTGLAEERYTQYF
TGCGCCAGCAGCCCAAGGAGGGGGACAGGCCTAGCGGAGGAAAGGTATACGCAGTATTTT
>TRBV28|TRBJ1-4|11|-|-
CASSFLEKLFF
TGTGCCAGCAGTTTTCTTGAAAAACTGTTTTTT
>TRBV28|TRBJ2-5|14|-|-
CASSTPGAGETQYF
TGTGCCAGCAGTACTCCAGGGGCGGGAGAGACCCAGTACTTC
>TRBV2|TRBJ2-6|15|-|-
CASSEGSSGANVLTF
TGTGCCAGCAGTGAGGGGAGCTCTGGGGCCAACGTCCTGACTTTC
>TRBV10-3|TRBJ1-2|15|-|-
CAISDFTGGVYGYTF
TGTGCCATCAGTGACTTCACGGGGGGGGTGTATGGCTACACCTTC
>TRBV20-1|TRBJ1-4|11|-|-
CSARSREKLFF
TGCAGTGCTAGGTCGCGGGAAAAACTGTTTTTT
>TRBV13|TRBJ2-3|16|-|TRBD2
CASSEGTSGGTDTQYF
TGTGCCAGCAGCGAAGGGACTAGCGGGGGCACAGATACGCAGTATTTT
>TRBV10-3|TRBJ1-5|14|-|TRBD1
CATRQGTSNQPQHF
TGTGCCACCCGACAGGGGACTAGCAATCAGCCCCAGCATTTT
>TRBV5-1|TRBJ1-1|16|-|-
CASSSNLRAPNTEAFF
TGCGCCAGCAGCTCCAATCTCAGGGCCCCGAACACTGAAGCTTTCTTT
>TRBV5-4|TRBJ2-1|16|once|-
CASNRLGGGSSGEQFF
TGTGCCAGCAACCGTTTGGGGGGCGGGAGTAGTGGCGAGCAGTTCTTC
>TRBV19|TRBJ1-3|14|few|TRBD1
CASGTGTNGNTIYF
TGTGCCAGTGGGACAGGGACCAATGGAAACACCATATATTTT
>TRBV7-6|TRBJ2-1|15|once|TRBD2
CASSLGDSGRNEQFF
TGTGCCAGCAGCTTAGGTGATAGCGGGAGGAATGAGCAGTTCTTC
>TRBV19|TRBJ1-1|13|-|-
CASSAIANTEAFF
TGTGCCAGTAGTGCGATAGCTAACACTGAAGCTTTCTTT
>TRBV15|TRBJ1-2|14|-|TRBD1
CATSVDRGIVGYTF
TGTGCCACCAGCGTAGACAGGGGGATTGTTGGCTACACCTTC
>TRBV11-1|TRBJ2-7|14|-|-
CASSPILASDEQYF
TGTGCCAGCAGCCCTATACTAGCCAGCGACGAGCAGTACTTC
>TRBV4-2|TRBJ2-7|16|-|-
CASSQPVSSGTYEQYF
TGTGCCAGCAGCCAACCTGTGAGTAGCGGAACCTACGAGCAGTACTTC
>TRBV7-2|TRBJ2-1|14|-|TRBD2
CASSSTSGRREQFF
TGTGCCAGCAGCTCGACTAGCGGGAGGCGTGAGCAGTTCTTC
>TRBV13|TRBJ2-7|16|-|-
CASSPPGGDRYYEQYF
TGTGCCAGCAGCCCACCAGGAGGGGACCGGTACTACGAGCAGTACTTC
>TRBV30|TRBJ2-5|13|medium-sized|TRBD1
CAWKTGGSETQYF
TGTGCCTGGAAGACAGGGGGTTCAGAGACCCAGTACTTC
>TRBV21-1|TRBJ2-1|14|-|-
CASSIGTSANEQFF
TGTGCCAGCAGCATAGGGACTAGCGCCAATGAGCAGTTCTTC
>TRBV2|TRBJ2-5|12|-|-
CASAPADPREYF
TGTGCCAGCGCCCCCGCGGACCCGCGGGAGTACTTC